Below, 28 T cell receptor beta chains from the same sample are listed, as sequenced in a study of blood T cells in healthy people across ages. The use of a sample-barcoded 5' primer and a J-beta primer mix characterized a second PCR of about 6 to 12 cycles. TCRdb re-called the 5' RACE reads through MiXCR, storing one row per CDR3 protein. Altogether hundreds of thousands of distinct CDR3 sequences are present, around 31% being singletons, with the ten largest covering approximately 14%. Sequences were obtained from blood. These receptor sequences come from a woman older than 75 in good health.

J is TRBJ2-1 and V is TRBV28; D uncertain. Per the germline V gene, CDR1 is MDHEN and CDR2 is SYDVKM. V lost 8 bases and J 2 bases, leaving 16 bases between the germline ends. CDR3 size: 15 residues. The DNA for the CDR3 is TGTGCCAGCCTGGGTGAGGATAGCCCCTACAATGAGCAGTTCTTC. Protein: CASLGEDSPYNEQFF.

This clonotype was counted many times. The chain uses TRBV6-5 and TRBJ1-2; the D gene is possibly TRBD1 (6 bases). Between the trimmed V and J ends, which lost 7 bases and 3 bases, there was a span of 18 bases. Germline values: CDR1 MNHEY, CDR2 SVGAGI. CDR3 size: 15 residues. The CDR3 nucleotides read TGTGCCAGCACGAGGGGGGCCATGGTCGACTATGGCTACACCTTC. This sequence encodes CASTRGAMVDYGYTF.

Ten or more counts support this clonotype. The chain is built from TRBV5-1 and TRBJ2-1; the D is unclear. Germline V CDR1 and CDR2: SGHRS, YFSETQ. This CDR3 has 16 amino acids. Between the trimmed V and J ends, which lost 3 bases and 2 bases, there was a span of 15 bases. The CDR3 sequence: CASSSQWSQAYNEQFF. CDR3 DNA sequence: TGCGCCAGCAGCTCTCAGTGGTCCCAAGCCTACAATGAGCAGTTCTTC.

This clonotype occurred many times. The chain combines TRBV4-2 with TRBJ2-5; the match to TRBD1 covers 7 bases. The germline CDR1 and CDR2 sequences are LGHNA and YNFKEQ. The J segment lost 5 bases and the V segment lost 0 bases, leaving 3 bases of the junction unmatched. The CDR3 sequence is 14 residues long. In DNA form, the CDR3 reads TGTGCCAGCAGCCAAGAGGGACAGCGGGAGACCCAGTACTTC. This gives the protein CASSQEGQRETQYF.

The chain employs TRBV12-3 or TRBV12-4 and TRBJ1-5; a weak D match, TRBD1 (5 bases). V shed 6 bases and J shed 7 bases, with 16 bases lying between them. This CDR3 spans 14 amino acids. CDR3 in amino acids: CASRKRGNPQPQHF. DNA for the CDR3: TGTGCCAGCAGAAAGAGGGGAAACCCCCAGCCCCAGCATTTT.

V usage is TRBV20-1 and J usage is TRBJ1-1; D unresolved. The CDR3 has 14 amino acids. The V gene lost 5 bases and the J gene lost 1 base, with 14 bases spanning the gap. CDR1 is DFQATT, CDR2 SNEGSKA, per germline (reference sequence). The CDR3, as DNA: TGCAGTGCTTACCAATGGGGTGGGAACACTGAAGCTTTCTTT. It specifies CSAYQWGGNTEAFF.

There are many counts of this clonotype. V and J are TRBV3-1 and TRBJ2-7, with D maybe TRBD2 (6 bases). From germline, CDR1 is LGHDT and CDR2 YNNKEL (reference sequence). Trimming removed 1 base from V and 0 bases from J, with 10 bases in between. This CDR3 has 15 residues. In DNA, the CDR3 is TGTGCCAGCAGCCAAGGGCGGGGTTCCTCCTACGAGCAGTACTTC. It is translated as CASSQGRGSSYEQYF.

V is TRBV6-1 and J is TRBJ2-7; TRBD1 agrees at 10 bases. Germline trimming cut 6 bases from V and 10 bases from J; bases unmatched to any gene: 9. The CDR3 consists of 13 residues. Germline assignment: CDR1 MNHNS and CDR2 SASEGT. Here the CDR3 reads CASRTGTGEPQYF. The CDR3 DNA sequence: TGTGCCAGCAGGACCGGGACAGGGGAGCCCCAGTACTTC.

This chain connects TRBV11-2 to TRBJ2-5; D gene ambiguous. The J call is in doubt because the DNA end fits TRBJ2-1 better. This CDR3 has 12 amino acids. Germline loops: CDR1 SGHAT, CDR2 FQNNGV. CDR3: CASSLGQETQFF. CDR3 DNA sequence: TGTGCCAGCAGTCTGGGCCAAGAGACCCAGTTCTTC.

About this clonotype itself: The junction and the germline gene differ at one end; a read error may be behind it. The gene calls are TRBV15 and TRBJ2-7; TRBD2 agrees at 10 bases. CDR3 length: 17 residues. CDR1 LNHNV and CDR2 YYDKDF come from the germline V gene (reference sequence). The DNA of the CDR3 is TGTGCCTCCAGCAGGGATCGACTAGCGGGCAGCTCCTACGAGCAGTACTTC. Residues: CASSRDRLAGSSYEQYF.

A few counts support this clonotype. A junction end diverges from the germline sequence, so it may reflect a read error. This chain joins TRBV6-1 and TRBJ2-1; 14 bases line up with TRBD2. This CDR3 spans 18 amino acids. Germline CDR1 and CDR2: MNHNS and SASEGT. In DNA, the CDR3 is TGTGCCAGCAGTGAAGGGGGACTAGCGGGGGCCTCCTGCAATGAGCAGTTCTTC. Translation gives CASSEGGLAGASCNEQFF.

This clonotype has just a few counts. This sequence joins TRBV4-1 and TRBJ2-3; 10 bases match TRBD2. The germline gives CDR1 MGHRA, CDR2 YSYEKL. The CDR3 is made up of 16 amino acids. With V trimmed by 4 bases and J by 0 bases, 4 bases remained unmatched. CDR3 loop: CASSRYSGGSTDTQYF. The CDR3 nucleotides read TGCGCCAGCAGCCGGTATAGCGGGGGGAGCACAGATACGCAGTATTTT.

The sample holds many counts of this clonotype. The V gene is TRBV20-1, the J gene TRBJ2-4; D possibly corresponds to TRBD2 (6 bases). Per germline, CDR1 DFQATT and CDR2 SNEGSKA (reference sequence). Deletions cut 1 base from V and 13 bases from J, with 17 bases between. The CDR3 extends over 13 amino acids. The CDR3 coding sequence is TGCAGTGCTAGAGCGCGGGGACCGAGGGAGCAGTACTTC. It is translated as CSARARGPREQYF.

In the case of this clonotype: Being one base from a much bigger clone, this may be a read error. The rearrangement uses TRBV20-1 and TRBJ2-7; D remains ambiguous. Germline values: CDR1 DFQATT, CDR2 SNEGSKA (reference sequence). The V end was cut by 7 bases, the J end by 10 bases, with 14 bases between. The CDR3 covers 10 residues. CDR3 bases: TGCAGTGTTAGTTTGAGTTCCCAGTACTTC. Protein sequence: CSVSLSSQYF.

The V call is TRBV5-1, the J call TRBJ1-1, with 8 bases fitting TRBD1. This CDR3 region has 14 residues. J was trimmed by 3 bases and V by 4 bases; bases with no gene match: 5. Germline CDR1 is SGHRS and CDR2 is YFSETQ. CDR3 in DNA: TGCGCCAGCAGCCGGGGACAGGCGTACACTGAAGCTTTCTTT. Translated, it gives CASSRGQAYTEAFF.

This clonotype was counted at least ten times. The chain employs TRBV7-2 and TRBJ2-3; TRBD2 is a possible D gene (6 bases). V lost 0 bases, J lost 4 bases, and 11 bases lay in between. Germline values: CDR1 SGHTA, CDR2 FQGNSA. The CDR3 loop spans 15 amino acids. CDR3 loop: CASSLAAGRSDTQYF. CDR3 DNA: TGTGCCAGCAGCTTAGCCGCAGGGAGGTCAGATACGCAGTATTTT.

This clonotype was seen many times. V gene TRBV12-3 or TRBV12-4 combines with J gene TRBJ2-1; D possibly matches TRBD1 or TRBD2 (6 bases each). Between the trimmed V and J ends, which lost 4 bases and 4 bases, there was a span of 14 bases. This CDR3 is 15 amino acids long. The CDR3, as DNA: TGTGCCAGCAGTTCGGGGGCGGGGAGATACAATGAGCAGTTCTTC. The encoded protein is CASSSGAGRYNEQFF.

This clonotype was seen a few times. The V call is TRBV19, the J call TRBJ2-2; 11 bases align to TRBD2. Germline V gene lookup returns CDR1 LNHDA and CDR2 SQIVND (reference sequence). J was trimmed by 5 bases and V by 5 bases; bases with no gene match: 4. CDR3 size: 15 residues. The CDR3 sequence is CASSAGLAETGELFF. The CDR3 region has the DNA TGTGCCAGTAGTGCGGGACTAGCGGAGACCGGGGAGCTGTTTTTT.

This clonotype was seen once. The chain has TRBV9 and TRBJ2-5, with D tentatively TRBD2 (6 bases). The DNA end favors TRBJ2-1, so the J call may be wrong. There are 14 residues in the CDR3. Per the germline V gene, CDR1 is SGDLS and CDR2 is YYNGEE. CDR3 nucleotide sequence: TGTGCCAGCAGCGTAGTGTCGGGGGAAGAGACCCAGTTCTTC. This gives the protein CASSVVSGEETQFF.

Only a few counts were recorded for this clonotype. This sequence joins TRBV6-1 and TRBJ2-6; 11 bases match TRBD1. The germline CDR1 and CDR2 sequences are MNHNS and SASEGT. The length of the CDR3 is 17 residues. V gave up 5 bases and J gave up 4 bases; unmatched junction bases: 7. CDR3 DNA sequence: TGTGCCAGCAGTCGCGGACAGGGGGCGGGGGGGGCCAACGTCCTGACTTTC. Protein product: CASSRGQGAGGANVLTF.

Regarding this clonotype: A much bigger clone sits one base away, suggesting this may be a read error. V gene TRBV3-1 combines with J gene TRBJ2-1; 9 nucleotides line up with TRBD2. Germline lookup yields CDR1 LGHDT and CDR2 YNNKEL (reference sequence). The CDR3 is 13 residues long. The CDR3 coding sequence is TGTACCAGCAGGGCGGGGGGGCTCAATGAGCAGTTCTTC. Residues: CTSRAGGLNEQFF.

The sample holds many counts of this clonotype. The CDR3 nucleotides read TGTGCCAGCAGCCCCCTAGCGGGGACAACAGAGACCCAGTACTTC. Translating it yields CASSPLAGTTETQYF. The chain couples TRBV7-2 to TRBJ2-5, with 9 bases fitting TRBD2. With 5 bases clipped from V and 4 bases from J, the junction kept 8 bases outside the gene matches. The CDR3 loop spans 15 amino acids. The germline gives CDR1 SGHTA, CDR2 FQGNSA. Based on the CDR3 plus reference TRBV7-2 and TRBJ2-5, the full variable domain is GAGVSQSPSNKVTEKGKDVELRCDPISGHTALYWYRQSLGQGLEFLIYFQGNSAPDKSGLPSDRFSAERTGGSVSTLTIQRTQQEDSAVYLCASSPLAGTTETQYFGPGTRLLVL.

The sample holds a few counts of this clonotype. This may be a read error, as it is one base from a much larger clone. The rearrangement links TRBV12-3 or TRBV12-4 to TRBJ2-5, with D perhaps assigned TRBD1 or TRBD2 (7 bases each). The V end lost 6 bases, the J end lost 11 bases, and 16 bases lay between the germline ends. This CDR3 is 12 amino acids long. The CDR3 DNA reads TGTGCCAGCAGGTACAGGGGAGGGGAGCAGTACTTC. This sequence encodes CASRYRGGEQYF.

The genes are TRBV20-1 and TRBJ2-1; TRBD2 agrees at 7 bases. The CDR3 consists of 16 residues. Germline V gene sequence: CDR1 DFQATT, CDR2 SNEGSKA (reference sequence). Trimming took 3 bases from V and 7 from J; bases not matched to a gene: 15. CDR3 residues: CSASPTSPEDVNEQFF. As DNA, the CDR3 is TGCAGTGCTAGCCCGACTAGCCCAGAGGACGTAAATGAGCAGTTCTTC.

The rearrangement joins TRBV5-1 to TRBJ1-1; D is ambiguous. This CDR3 has 14 amino acids. The germline CDR1 and CDR2 sequences are SGHRS and YFSETQ. The V and J ends lost 0 bases and 0 bases respectively, with 6 bases between them. This CDR3 is CASSLAVMNTEAFF. In nucleotides, the CDR3 is TGCGCCAGCAGCTTGGCCGTTATGAACACTGAAGCTTTCTTT.

The chain links TRBV20-1 to TRBJ1-2; D is uncertain. CDR3 length equals 12 residues. CDR1 is DFQATT and CDR2 is SNEGSKA in the germline V gene (reference sequence). V was shortened by 8 bases and J by 2 bases, with 12 bases between the two germline ends. Here the CDR3 reads CSCIGENYGYTF. The CDR3 DNA sequence: TGCAGTTGCATAGGAGAAAACTATGGCTACACCTTC.

The V gene is TRBV7-2, the J gene TRBJ2-3; 10 nucleotides align to TRBD2. Trimming removed 0 bases from V and 4 bases from J; junction bases left unmatched: 1. CDR1 SGHTA and CDR2 FQGNSA come from the germline V gene. The CDR3 has 15 amino acids. CDR3 sequence reads: CASSLAGTSADTQYF. CDR3 bases: TGTGCCAGCAGCTTAGCGGGGACTAGCGCAGATACGCAGTATTTT.

This clonotype was observed a handful of times. The J gene is TRBJ1-1, the V gene TRBV15; D not resolved. The CDR3 covers 12 residues. Germline assignment: CDR1 LNHNV and CDR2 YYDKDF (reference sequence). The V gene lost 1 base and the J gene lost 11 bases, with 11 bases spanning the gap. The chain's CDR3 is CATSRAQGRAFF. CDR3 bases: TGTGCCACCAGCAGAGCCCAAGGCCGGGCTTTCTTT.